The following is a TCR beta chain sequence with its context. This clone was seen just once. Its antigen remains unidentified. Per-nucleotide qualities are absent, and no much larger clonotype sits a single base away. Library prep was done by the immunoSEQ multiplex PCR assay. A mixture of 60 forward primers for TCR Vbeta segments and 13 reverse primers for TCR Jbeta segments was used in the multiplex PCR. A multiplex PCR assay on genomic DNA amplified the CDR3 region of rearranged TCR beta genes. The amplified TCR beta libraries were sequenced on the Illumina HiSeq System as 87-base-pair reads. Concerning the study's data processing: In a later analysis, approximately 74 million unique TCR beta chains were counted across the roughly 670 repertoires, and roughly 11 million of these chains were shared by at least two donors. Raw reads were error-corrected and collapsed into unique sequences by a nearest-neighbor algorithm in which closely related sequences were merged to remove PCR and sequencing errors. CDR3 sequences were aligned to IMGT reference sequences to assign V, D and J gene segments. Each retained sequence needed at least a six-nucleotide match to both a V gene segment and a J gene segment. A rearrangement was called productive if the CDR3 had no stop codons and remained in frame with V and J, and every other rearrangement was called non-productive. Following IMGT convention, CDR3 was defined as the stretch from the second conserved V-encoded cysteine to the conserved J-encoded phenylalanine. The earlier analysis of more than 450 of the donors excluded sequences that lacked an unambiguous match to a single V gene segment. In an earlier analysis of approximately 550 of the donors, V segments were called functional above 56.7% productive rearrangements and were called segregating when the between-donor standard deviation exceeded 5%. A statistical classification framework was built to diagnose cytomegalovirus status from the catalog of TCR beta chain sequences. V and J gene assignment, in a later analysis, came from comparing TCR nucleotide sequences with IMGT/GENE-DB human TR gene sequences. A later analysis assigned CDR3 sequences and most-parsimonious VDJ recombination scenarios with the TCRdist pipeline. In a later analysis, every TCR beta chain was defined by the combination of its CDR3 amino acid sequence and its V-gene family, and reads without a unique V-gene family were dropped. A later analysis removed several hundred highly shared, low-generation-probability nucleotide sequences to deal with suspected cross-contamination and a sequencing artifact. In a later analysis, a clonal expansion index was calculated for each public chain from normalized within-repertoire ranks of inferred template counts. In a later analysis, generation probabilities were computed using a VDJ recombination model fitted to out-of-frame rearrangements, and the results were checked against IGoR. A later analysis scored TCR-TCR, TCR-HLA and TCR-CMV co-occurrence with hypergeometric tests, applying a repertoire-size bias correction to TCR pairs. In a later analysis, false discovery rates were estimated by permuting HLA or CMV assignments 20 times. In a later analysis, co-occurring TCRs were grouped with DBSCAN, and TCRdist sequence similarity was added when clustering was performed within HLA-allele-positive subsets. Repertoires with fewer than 30,000 or more than 120,000 public chains were left out of co-occurrence clustering, as were about 5 repertoires with anomalous nucleotide sharing. As stored in TCRdb, this immuneACCESS dataset retains in-frame rearrangements with V and J assigned. A fraction of the clones does not appear; measured against another copy, unresolved V genes explain less than half of the discrepancy, and the remainder lacks a known reason. V and J calls and clone size come straight from that table; D and trimming were deduced from the DNA. The sample table records 90,000 to 95,000 clones; around 77% of these occur just once. 0.57% of the sample lies in the top ten.

This record comes from a study of cytomegalovirus exposure and HLA in healthy donors (dated by TCRdb to 2015 to 2018). Background for the entire study: An earlier analysis of several hundred of the donors reported about 250 Gb of sequence data and roughly 110 million unique TCR beta sequences from 150 million to 200 million T cells. An early release that covered some 630 HLA-typed donors contained approximately 300 gigabases of sequencing data and tens of millions of unique TCR sequences. Of the roughly 420 genotyped donors, 80% to 90% were placed in the genetic ancestry cluster associated with self-reported Caucasian donors. The study was designed to test whether signatures of past pathogen exposure could be identified by cataloging public T cell receptors. The T cell repertoires of roughly 660 subjects were profiled by immunosequencing and related to cytomegalovirus serostatus. Besides the first cohort of roughly 700 subjects, a separate validation cohort made up of over 95 different subjects was used. To predict cytomegalovirus infection status, the study brought together high-throughput TCR immunosequencing, statistical association of individual TCRs with disease status, and machine learning. To study patterns of TCR occurrence, a later analysis re-analyzed previously published TCR beta repertoires from 700 or so donors and added high-resolution HLA genotyping. The later analysis used no new phenotypic data to find candidate immune exposures, relying instead on TCR beta sequences and their occurrence across donors. In an earlier analysis of 587 of the donors, high-throughput TCR beta sequencing was used to judge whether each TCR beta V gene segment behaved as functional or pseudogenic. Alongside the repertoire data, information on donor age, sex, ethnicity and CMV serostatus was compiled. In a later genetic analysis, genome-wide SNP genotypes for about 55% of the roughly 700 donors were used, and that subset was treated as a discovery cohort. All discovery cohort repertoires had been generated on a single sequencing platform. HLA typing covered class I and class II loci at four-digit resolution. The number of donors typed differed by locus, with 629-630 for A, B, C, DRB1 and DQB1, 522 for DQA1, approximately 570 for DPA1, and roughly 450 for DPB1. Four or five DR-DQ haplotypes were handled as single units for association and clustering, since linkage in the cohort was strong. Among under 450 genotyped donors of the cohort, an average of about 240,000 unique TCR beta nucleotide sequences were sequenced per donor, roughly 18% of them non-productive. What the work shows at the level of the full study, not this receptor alone: The only immune exposure information available for the cohort was CMV serostatus. Specific HLA alleles were associated with about 17,000 TCR beta sequences at a false discovery rate of 0.05 in a later analysis. Linkage disequilibrium might explain the correlated functional status among segregating V segments, but an unknown experimental factor could not be excluded. According to the authors, the approach could potentially be generalized to other disease states and immunological phenotypes. In this cohort, only TCR beta chains were sequenced, and detectable features were limited by the absence of alpha or paired-chain data. A few of the identified cytomegalovirus-associated TCR beta chains were confirmed in vitro to be specific for cytomegalovirus antigens. Presence/absence analyses assumed roughly uniform sequencing depth across donors, an assumption that may not hold. Because counts were too low, roughly 16 rarely observed V segments, including chromosome 9 orphons, were excluded from the earlier analysis of 500 to 700 of the donors. Because HLA typing was unavailable for some donors at each locus, only the typed subset was used in association tests. In an earlier analysis of some 640 of the donors, most TCR beta V segments were observed in productive rearrangements about 87% or about 30% of the time, broadly matching IMGT annotations. According to a later genetic analysis, donors in an Asian-associated ancestry cluster had fewer N-insertions in productive TCRs than the approximately 670-donor mean. A later analysis found that TCR association rates varied across HLA loci, with DRB1 alleles showing the most associated TCRs and HLA-C alleles the fewest. In a later analysis, HLA-associated TCR beta chains were found to be more clonally expanded and to have lower generation probabilities than equally common non-associated chains. A further reported finding was that TCR beta sequences accurately predicted the HLA-A and HLA-B alleles for most subjects in the first cohort. Some IMGT-functional V segments, including TRBV6-2 and TRBV6-3, could not be told apart with the 87-base-pair reads, so those segments were excluded. The classifier was reported to diagnose cytomegalovirus status with high specificity and sensitivity in both the original cohort and the validation cohort. A total of roughly 160 TCR beta chains were listed by the study as associated with cytomegalovirus. A cluster of highly shared sequence variants was judged likely to represent a technical artifact of the sequencing pipeline. Several of the top co-occurrence clusters appeared to be linked to parvovirus B19, influenza, CMV and Epstein-Barr virus, according to a later analysis. Strong co-occurrence of HLA alleles, especially DR and DQ, made assigning TCR associations to individual alleles difficult. A later genetic analysis associated a missense DCLRE1C variant with V-gene and J-gene trimming of TCR beta chains, and an independent cohort replicated the association. While some public TCRs were present in many individuals, most TCR sequences turned up only very rarely across donors. A later analysis found that most CMV-associated TCR beta chains appeared HLA-restricted, with HLA associations seemingly driven largely by CMV exposure.

Trimming leaves V shorter by 1 base and J shorter by 5 bases, with the junction holding 11 bases beyond the gene matches. The germline V gene gives CDR1 as SGHNT and CDR2 as YENEEA. The CDR3 numbers 17 residues from cysteine through phenylalanine. Only the CDR3 portion is preserved as DNA: 51 bases, with reading frame beginning at the first base. In total, approximately 690 healthy bone marrow donors made up the cohort. All cohort members were sampled while nominally healthy, although unrecorded immune exposures were likely present. The donor tested CMV seronegative, placing the donor among the 350 or so seronegative members of the cohort. Every donor gave a peripheral blood sample, and the peripheral blood mononuclear cells from that sample were used for TCR beta sequencing. The Qiagen DNeasy Blood Extraction Kit was used to extract genomic DNA from the blood cell samples.

This receptor was identified in a man aged 25-40 years in good health and CMV-seronegative. Input material: PBMCs. This receptor chain uses TRBV11-3 and TRBJ2-5; 9 bases in between match TRBD1. The CDR3 reads CASSLGTGVGLMETQYF. The DNA reads as follows: TGTGCCAGCAGCTTAGGGACAGGGGTCGGACTGATGGAGACCCAGTACTTC.